These T cell receptor gamma chains were read from a single sample in a study of γδ T cells in repeated Plasmodium falciparum infection. TCRdb reanalyzed the multiplex PCR reads using CATT. The sample lists approximately 26,000 gamma-chain clones, around 3% occurring once. The specimen sequenced was gamma-delta T cells from blood. The source of these receptors is a pool of human donors (malaria-infected and uninfected, not separated). Both conserved end residues are part of each CDR3. The size entry is marked missing in some rows and otherwise reads once, few, many or a size class.

V gene: TRGV4
clone size: many
J gene: TRGJ1/TRGJ2
CDR3 DNA: TGTGCCACCTGGGTGTTTTCTTATTATAAGAAACTCTTT
CDR3 protein: CATWVFSYYKKLF

V gene: TRGV2
clone size: many
J gene: TRGJ1/TRGJ2
CDR3 DNA: TGTGCCACCTGCTATAGGGGGAAACTCTTT
CDR3 protein: CATCYRGKLF

V gene: TRGV8
clone size: many
J gene: TRGJ1/TRGJ2
CDR3 DNA: TGTGCCACCTGGCAAAGGGATTATAAGAAACTCTTT
CDR3 protein: CATWQRDYKKLF

V gene: TRGV9
clone size: many
J gene: TRGJP
CDR3 DNA: TGTGCCTTGTGGGAGGTGGGGGGAGAGTTGGGCAAAAAAATCAAGGTATTT
CDR3 protein: CALWEVGGELGKKIKVF

V gene: TRGV3
clone size: many
J gene: TRGJP2
CDR3 DNA: TGTGCCACCTGGGACCATGGTAGTGATTGGATCAAGACGTTT
CDR3 protein: CATWDHGSDWIKTF

V gene: TRGV2
clone size: many
J gene: TRGJ1/TRGJ2
CDR3 DNA: TGTGCCACCTGGGACGGGTCTAATTATTATAAGAAACTCTTT
CDR3 protein: CATWDGSNYYKKLF

V gene: TRGV8
clone size: many
J gene: TRGJP2
CDR3 DNA: TGTGCCACCTGGGCCCCAAGGAGTAGTGATTGGATCAAGACGTTT
CDR3 protein: CATWAPRSSDWIKTF

V gene: TRGV4
clone size: medium-sized
J gene: TRGJ1/TRGJ2
CDR3 DNA: TGTGCCACCTGGGATGGGTGGACTTATAAGAAACTCTTT
CDR3 protein: CATWDGWTYKKLF

V gene: TRGV8
clone size: many
J gene: TRGJP2
CDR3 DNA: TGTGCCACCTGGGATTTCCCCTATAGTAGTGATTGGATCAAGACGTTT
CDR3 protein: CATWDFPYSSDWIKTF

V gene: TRGV9
clone size: many
J gene: TRGJ1/TRGJ2
CDR3 DNA: TGTGCCTTGTGGGAAATGGGGGGGGATAAGAAACTCTTT
CDR3 protein: CALWEMGGDKKLF

V gene: TRGV9
clone size: many
J gene: TRGJ1/TRGJ2
CDR3 DNA: TGTGCCTTGTGGGAGGTTCATAAGAAACTCTTT
CDR3 protein: CALWEVHKKLF

V gene: TRGV3
clone size: many
J gene: TRGJ1/TRGJ2
CDR3 DNA: TGTGCCACCTGGGACAGGAATGGGAAACTCTTT
CDR3 protein: CATWDRNGKLF

V gene: TRGV3
clone size: many
J gene: TRGJP2
CDR3 DNA: TGTGCCACCTGGGACAGGCTGAGTAGTGATTGGATCAAGACGTTT
CDR3 protein: CATWDRLSSDWIKTF

V gene: TRGV5
clone size: many
J gene: TRGJ1/TRGJ2
CDR3 DNA: TGTGCCACCTGGGACTGGCCCTTTTACAAGAAACTCTTT
CDR3 protein: CATWDWPFYKKLF

V gene: TRGV8
clone size: many
J gene: TRGJ1/TRGJ2
CDR3 DNA: TGTGCCACCTGGGATAGTGGCCCCGAGAATTATTATAAGAAACTCTTT
CDR3 protein: CATWDSGPENYYKKLF

V gene: TRGV9
clone size: medium-sized
J gene: TRGJ1/TRGJ2
CDR3 DNA: TGTGCCTTGTGGGCTACCAATTATTATAAGAAACTCTTT
CDR3 protein: CALWATNYYKKLF

V gene: TRGV8
clone size: many
J gene: TRGJ1/TRGJ2
CDR3 DNA: TGTGCCACCTGGGAAAGGAAACCCCGGGGAGGACAGAATTATTATAAGAAACTCTTT
CDR3 protein: CATWERKPRGGQNYYKKLF

V gene: TRGV4
clone size: many
J gene: TRGJ1/TRGJ2
CDR3 DNA: TGTGCCACCTGGGACGATGGAGGTTTTGATTATAAGAAACTCTTT
CDR3 protein: CATWDDGGFDYKKLF

V gene: TRGV2
clone size: many
J gene: TRGJ1/TRGJ2
CDR3 DNA: TGTGCCACCTGGGAAATTAAGAAACTCTTT
CDR3 protein: CATWEIKKLF

V gene: TRGV3
clone size: many
J gene: TRGJP1
CDR3 DNA: TGTGCCACCTGGACACACCGTTGGTCCAAGATATTT
CDR3 protein: CATWTHRWSKIF

V gene: TRGV9
clone size: many
J gene: TRGJ1/TRGJ2
CDR3 DNA: TGTGCCTTGTGGGAGCCCCCTTATTATTATGGTAAGAAACTCTTT
CDR3 protein: CALWEPPYYYGKKLF

V gene: TRGV3
clone size: many
J gene: TRGJ1/TRGJ2
CDR3 DNA: TGTGCCACCTGGGACAGGCGGAAGGATTATAAGAAACTCTTT
CDR3 protein: CATWDRRKDYKKLF

V gene: TRGV4
clone size: many
J gene: TRGJ1/TRGJ2
CDR3 DNA: TGTGCCACCTGGGATGGGCCACATTATAAGAAACTCTTT
CDR3 protein: CATWDGPHYKKLF

V gene: TRGV9
clone size: medium-sized
J gene: TRGJ1/TRGJ2
CDR3 DNA: TGTGCCTTGTGGGGCTTTTATTATAAGAAACTCTTT
CDR3 protein: CALWGFYYKKLF

V gene: TRGV2
clone size: many
J gene: TRGJ1/TRGJ2
CDR3 DNA: TGTGCCACCTGGGACGACGGGGAGTATTATAAGAAACTCTTT
CDR3 protein: CATWDDGEYYKKLF

V gene: TRGV9
clone size: many
J gene: TRGJ1/TRGJ2
CDR3 DNA: TGTGCCTTGTGGGGGGTACAATATTATAAGAAACTCTTT
CDR3 protein: CALWGVQYYKKLF

V gene: TRGV4
clone size: medium-sized
J gene: TRGJ1/TRGJ2
CDR3 DNA: TGTGCCACCTGGGTACTATATTATTATAAGAAACTCTTT
CDR3 protein: CATWVLYYYKKLF

V gene: TRGV2
clone size: many
J gene: TRGJ1/TRGJ2
CDR3 DNA: TGTGCCACCTGGGACGGCGGTTGTTATTATAAGAAACTCTTT
CDR3 protein: CATWDGGCYYKKLF

V gene: TRGV9
clone size: medium-sized
J gene: TRGJ1/TRGJ2
CDR3 DNA: TGTGCCTTGTGGGAGGGAAAGAAACTCTTT
CDR3 protein: CALWEGKKLF

V gene: TRGV9
clone size: medium-sized
J gene: TRGJP
CDR3 DNA: TGTGCCTTGTGGGAGCTAGCAGAGTTGGGCAAAAAAATCAAGGTATTT
CDR3 protein: CALWELAELGKKIKVF

V gene: TRGV3
clone size: many
J gene: TRGJ1/TRGJ2
CDR3 DNA: TGTGCCACCTGGGACAGGCTGTTTTTTAATATTGGGAAACTCTTT
CDR3 protein: CATWDRLFFNIGKLF

V gene: TRGV5
clone size: many
J gene: TRGJ1/TRGJ2
CDR3 DNA: TGTGCCACCTGGGACAGGCAATGGTATAAGAAACTCTTT
CDR3 protein: CATWDRQWYKKLF

V gene: TRGV9
clone size: many
J gene: TRGJ1/TRGJ2
CDR3 DNA: TGTGCCTTGTGGGAATGGCGGTATAAGAAACTCTTT
CDR3 protein: CALWEWRYKKLF

V gene: TRGV3
clone size: many
J gene: TRGJ1/TRGJ2
CDR3 DNA: TGTGCCACCTGGGACCCCATTTATTATAAGAAACTCTTT
CDR3 protein: CATWDPIYYKKLF

V gene: TRGV8
clone size: many
J gene: TRGJ1/TRGJ2
CDR3 DNA: TGTGCCACCTGGGCCCCCCATAAGAAACTCTTT
CDR3 protein: CATWAPHKKLF

V gene: TRGV8
clone size: many
J gene: TRGJ1/TRGJ2
CDR3 DNA: TGTGCCACCTGGGATAGTAATGATTATTATAAGAAACTCTTT
CDR3 protein: CATWDSNDYYKKLF

V gene: TRGV4
clone size: many
J gene: TRGJ1/TRGJ2
CDR3 DNA: TGTGCCACCTGGGAGCCAAATTATTATAAGAAACTCTTT
CDR3 protein: CATWEPNYYKKLF

V gene: TRGV3
clone size: many
J gene: TRGJ1/TRGJ2
CDR3 DNA: TGTGCCACCTGGGACAGGCCGTCAAAGAAACTCTTT
CDR3 protein: CATWDRPSKKLF

V gene: TRGV4
clone size: many
J gene: TRGJ1/TRGJ2
CDR3 DNA: TGTGCCACCAGTCCGAAGAAACTCTTT
CDR3 protein: CATSPKKLF

V gene: TRGV9
clone size: medium-sized
J gene: TRGJ1/TRGJ2
CDR3 DNA: TGTGCCTTGTGGGAGGTGGAGAAGAAACTCTTT
CDR3 protein: CALWEVEKKLF

V gene: TRGV9
clone size: medium-sized
J gene: TRGJ1/TRGJ2
CDR3 DNA: TGTGCCTTGCTTCCCCCCAAATTTATTTACTATAAGAAACTCTTT
CDR3 protein: CALLPPKFIYYKKLF

V gene: TRGV2
clone size: large
J gene: TRGJ1/TRGJ2
CDR3 DNA: TGTGCCACCTGGGACGGGCCTTATAAGAAACTCTTT
CDR3 protein: CATWDGPYKKLF

V gene: TRGV9
clone size: many
J gene: TRGJP1
CDR3 DNA: TGTGCCTTGTGGGAGGTTACCTTCACTGGTTGGTTCAAGATATTT
CDR3 protein: CALWEVTFTGWFKIF

V gene: TRGV3
clone size: many
J gene: TRGJP2
CDR3 DNA: TGTGCCACCGAGGGGAGTGATTGGATCAAGACGTTT
CDR3 protein: CATEGSDWIKTF

V gene: TRGV9
clone size: medium-sized
J gene: TRGJ1/TRGJ2
CDR3 DNA: TGTGCCTTGTGGGAGGTACCTTATTATAAGAAACTCTTT
CDR3 protein: CALWEVPYYKKLF

V gene: TRGV3
clone size: many
J gene: TRGJP2
CDR3 DNA: TGTGCCACCTGGGACAGACAAGGTAGTGATTGGATCAAGACGTTT
CDR3 protein: CATWDRQGSDWIKTF

V gene: TRGV9
clone size: medium-sized
J gene: TRGJP
CDR3 DNA: TGTGCCTTGTGGGACGAGTTGGGCAAAAAAATCAAGGTATTT
CDR3 protein: CALWDELGKKIKVF

V gene: TRGV9
clone size: NA
J gene: TRGJ1/TRGJ2
CDR3 DNA: TGTGCCTTGTGGAGGCAGCAAATAAGGAAACTCTTT
CDR3 protein: CALWRQQIRKLF

V gene: TRGV2
clone size: many
J gene: TRGJ1/TRGJ2
CDR3 DNA: TGTGCCACCTGGGACGACTGGCAATATAAGAAACTCTTT
CDR3 protein: CATWDDWQYKKLF

V gene: TRGV9
clone size: medium-sized
J gene: TRGJ1/TRGJ2
CDR3 DNA: TGTGCCTTGTGGGAGTGGTATTATAAGAAACTCTTT
CDR3 protein: CALWEWYYKKLF

V gene: TRGV2
clone size: many
J gene: TRGJ1/TRGJ2
CDR3 DNA: TGTGCCACCTGGGACGGGCCGGGGCATTATAAGAAACTCTTT
CDR3 protein: CATWDGPGHYKKLF

V gene: TRGV4
clone size: many
J gene: TRGJP2
CDR3 DNA: TGTGCCACCTGGGATGCCCGTAGTGATTGGATCAAGACGTTT
CDR3 protein: CATWDARSDWIKTF

V gene: TRGV3
clone size: many
J gene: TRGJP2
CDR3 DNA: TGTGCCACCTGGGATATTGGTGATTGGATCAAGACGTTT
CDR3 protein: CATWDIGDWIKTF

V gene: TRGV8
clone size: many
J gene: TRGJ1/TRGJ2
CDR3 DNA: TGTGCCACCTGGGATAAGGGGGCCTATAAGAAACTCTTT
CDR3 protein: CATWDKGAYKKLF

V gene: TRGV8
clone size: many
J gene: TRGJ1/TRGJ2
CDR3 DNA: TGTGCCACCTGGGCCGGATATTATAAGAAACTCTTT
CDR3 protein: CATWAGYYKKLF

V gene: TRGV9
clone size: medium-sized
J gene: TRGJ1/TRGJ2
CDR3 DNA: TGTGCCTTGTGGACCGGCTGTAAGAAACTCTTT
CDR3 protein: CALWTGCKKLF

V gene: TRGV2
clone size: many
J gene: TRGJ1/TRGJ2
CDR3 DNA: TGTGCCACCTGGGACGGGCCATATTATTATTATAAGAAACTCTTT
CDR3 protein: CATWDGPYYYYKKLF

V gene: TRGV3
clone size: many
J gene: TRGJ1/TRGJ2
CDR3 DNA: TGTGCCACCTGGGCCAGGCTAAGGAAACTCTTT
CDR3 protein: CATWARLRKLF

V gene: TRGV3
clone size: many
J gene: TRGJP2
CDR3 DNA: TGTGCCACCTGGGACAGGCCGTATAGTAGTGATTGGATCAAGACGTTT
CDR3 protein: CATWDRPYSSDWIKTF